The T cell receptor beta chain described here comes from a study of shared clonotypes between healthy human individuals. V gave up 7 bases and J gave up 4 bases, with 22 bases separating them. The CDR3 loop spans 15 amino acids. CDR1 SQVTM and CDR2 ANQGSEA come from the germline V gene. This clone was seen only a few times. Its specificity is unknown. Replicate PCRs were loaded with 250 to 300 ng DNA from unsorted PBMC, around 28,000 T cell genomes. Assay used: immunoSEQ multiplex PCR; TCRdb lists only in-frame clones, some missing. The sample records some 510,000 clones, 79% being singletons. Study conclusions and caveats: Among donors, sharing of clonotypes was expected to be affected by sequencing depth.

This TCR was sampled from a woman aged 35 to 49 in good health. Some clones in this sample may be carry-over from other donors' samples. The sequencing input was PBMCs. The genes are TRBV29-1 and TRBJ1-1; D is possibly TRBD1 (5 bases). The CDR3 protein is CSGTSGWAMGTEAFF. CDR3 DNA: TGCAGCGGGACTTCAGGGTGGGCAATGGGCACTGAAGCTTTCTTT.